Given below is one TCR beta chain in context. The data were obtained in a study of blood T cells in healthy people across ages. Germline values: CDR1 SGHTS, CDR2 YDEGEE. V lost 4 bases to trimming and J lost 1 base; unmatched junction nucleotides: 10. This CDR3 contains 17 residues. It was with a sample-barcoded 5' primer and a J-beta primer mix that a second PCR of about 6 to 12 cycles was run. TCRdb re-called the 5' RACE reads with MiXCR, one entry per CDR3 protein. The table has about 400,000 distinct CDR3 sequences, about half seen once; the top ten hold about 54%. The V call is TRBV5-8, the J call TRBJ2-3; 9 bases align to TRBD1. This TCR derives from a man aged 55 to 69 in good health. The sample consisted of blood. The CDR3 is CASSIEGTGWGTDTQYF. The DNA of the CDR3 is TGTGCCAGCAGCATTGAGGGGACAGGGTGGGGCACAGATACGCAGTATTTT. Complete variable domain (other parts from reference TRBV5-8 and TRBJ2-3): EAGVTQSPTHLIKTRGQQATLRCSPISGHTSVYWYQQALGLGLQFLLWYDEGEERNRGNFPPRFSGRQFPNYSSELNVNALELEDSALYLCASSIEGTGWGTDTQYFGPGTRLTVL.